Presented here are 5 T cell receptor beta chains from one specimen sequenced in a study of shared clonotypes between healthy human individuals. Sequencing used immunoSEQ multiplex PCR; TCRdb keeps in-frame clones, though not all of them. The table includes about 700,000 clones, about 74% detected once. The sample consisted of memory CD4+ T cells sorted from blood. The subset was: CD45RA-negative fraction. These TCRs come from a young woman in good health.

The V call is TRBV7-9, the J call TRBJ1-2; D possibly corresponds to TRBD1 (6 bases). The germline V gene has CDR1 SEHNR and CDR2 FQNEAQ (reference sequence). V dropped 2 bases and J dropped 6 bases, with 16 bases sitting between them. The CDR3 has 15 residues. This chain's CDR3 is CASSLLNREGNGYTF. As DNA, the CDR3 is TGTGCCAGCAGCTTACTAAACAGGGAGGGGAATGGCTACACCTTC.

V is TRBV7-2 and J is TRBJ2-7; a weak D match, TRBD2 (6 bases). CDR1 is SGHTA and CDR2 is FQGNSA in the germline V gene. The CDR3 covers 15 residues. Trimming left V 5 bases short and J 7 bases short, with 21 bases between. The CDR3 loop is CASSAGWGTPFEQYF. DNA of the CDR3: TGTGCCAGCAGCGCGGGGTGGGGGACCCCTTTTGAGCAGTACTTC.

The rearrangement joins TRBV6-1 to TRBJ2-7; D call uncertain. The germline V gene has CDR1 MNHNS and CDR2 SASEGT. V lost 4 bases and J lost 2, with 9 bases in between. CDR3 length equals 13 residues. Written as DNA, the CDR3 is TGTGCCAGCAGTGGAAACCCAACCTACGAGCAGTACTTC. Protein sequence: CASSGNPTYEQYF.

This clone came up a few times. The chain carries TRBV5-5 and TRBJ1-4; D uncertain. The CDR3 contains 16 residues. The germline V and J ends were trimmed by 0 bases and 7 bases, with 16 bases remaining between them. Germline values: CDR1 SGHKS, CDR2 YYEKEE (reference sequence). DNA for the CDR3: TGTGCCAGCAGCTTGGGGCAGCTGGGATGGGGTGAAAAACTGTTTTTT. It specifies CASSLGQLGWGEKLFF.

The CDR3 loop is CASSPVPGLAGKVEQFF. DNA for the CDR3: TGTGCCAGCAGTCCCGTCCCGGGACTAGCGGGAAAGGTTGAGCAGTTCTTC. The rearrangement joins TRBV28 to TRBJ2-1; 13 bases line up with TRBD2. Germline trimming cut 5 bases from V and 9 bases from J; bases unmatched to any gene: 13. CDR1 is MDHEN, CDR2 SYDVKM, per germline. The CDR3 runs 17 residues.